The 29 T cell receptor beta chains given below trace back to one sample, sequenced in a study of OX40 agonist ivuxolimab in advanced cancers. Libraries were prepared by immunoSEQ multiplex PCR; TCRdb keeps only in-frame clonotypes and omits some of them. Among approximately 84,000 clones listed, around 85% were seen once. The sample in question was CD4+ or CD8+ T cells sorted from blood, obtained in a trial of the OX40 agonist ivuxolimab. These receptors all come from an adult with an advanced solid tumor such as melanoma, head and neck, liver or kidney cancer.

This chain uses TRBV7-9 with TRBJ1-1, with a weak D call TRBD1 (5 bases). CDR1 and CDR2 (germline): SEHNR, FQNEAQ (reference sequence). The CDR3 runs to 14 residues. Trimming took 6 bases from V and 1 from J, leaving 12 bases between them. CDR3 sequence (DNA): TGTGCCAGCAGACCGGGACGGCCGAACACTGAAGCTTTCTTT. It encodes CASRPGRPNTEAFF.

The V gene is TRBV9, the J gene TRBJ1-3; D not resolved. Trimming left V 4 bases short and J 0 bases short, with 14 bases between. The germline V gene has CDR1 SGDLS and CDR2 YYNGEE. This CDR3 is 16 amino acids long. The CDR3 nucleotides read TGTGCCAGCAGCCCCTTTCCGGGCATCTCTGGAAACACCATATATTTT. It specifies CASSPFPGISGNTIYF.

The chain uses TRBV5-1 and TRBJ2-1; D uncertain. The CDR3 is 14 residues long. The germline gives CDR1 SGHRS, CDR2 YFSETQ. V was cut by 3 bases and J by 2 bases, with 9 bases left in between. The CDR3 protein is CASSYAGPYNEQFF. DNA for the CDR3: TGCGCCAGCAGCTACGCCGGCCCCTACAATGAGCAGTTCTTC.

This clone appeared once. The J gene is TRBJ1-4, the V gene TRBV5-1; 7 positions match TRBD1. Looked up from germline, CDR1 is SGHRS and CDR2 is YFSETQ. Germline trimming cut 4 bases from V and 4 bases from J; bases unmatched to any gene: 10. The CDR3 extends over 16 amino acids. The CDR3: CASSSLPGQHNEKLFF. CDR3 in DNA: TGCGCCAGCAGCAGCCTACCGGGACAGCATAATGAAAAACTGTTTTTT.

The chain carries TRBV28 and TRBJ2-5, with 9 bases fitting TRBD2. The length of the CDR3 is 15 residues. In germline, CDR1 is MDHEN, CDR2 SYDVKM. With V trimmed by 6 bases and J by 2 bases, 7 bases remained unmatched. The CDR3 is CASSPMAGGQETQYF. The CDR3 coding sequence is TGTGCCAGCAGCCCAATGGCGGGGGGGCAAGAGACCCAGTACTTC.

This chain joins TRBV30 and TRBJ1-2, with TRBD1 matching over 12 bases. Germline assignment: CDR1 GTSNPN and CDR2 SVGIG (reference sequence). V lost 2 bases to trimming and J lost 4 bases; unmatched junction nucleotides: 5. The CDR3 spans 15 residues. The CDR3 DNA reads as TGTGCCTGGAGTAGGGACAGGGGGCTTGGCTATGGCTACACCTTC. It yields the protein CAWSRDRGLGYGYTF.

The V gene is TRBV11-2, the J gene TRBJ2-7; 7 bases line up with TRBD2. The V gene's germline CDR1 is SGHAT and CDR2 FQNNGV. The CDR3 contains 16 residues. V shed 5 bases, J shed 2 bases, and the junction held 12 bases outside the gene matches. The CDR3, as DNA: TGTGCCAGCAGCCCTTGGGGGACTACCTCCGCCTACGAGCAGTACTTC. Encoded protein: CASSPWGTTSAYEQYF.

The V call is TRBV4-1, the J call TRBJ1-3; TRBD1 might be the D (6 bases). The V and J ends lost 6 bases and 0 bases respectively, with 27 bases between them. CDR1 MGHRA and CDR2 YSYEKL come from the germline V gene. This CDR3 is 20 amino acids long. CDR3 nucleotides: TGCGCCAGCAGTTTCCGAATAACAAGACAGGACAAGAGCTCTGGAAACACCATATATTTT. Translated, it gives CASSFRITRQDKSSGNTIYF.

The V call is TRBV2, the J call TRBJ1-5; D remains ambiguous. The V gene's germline CDR1 is SNHLY and CDR2 FYNNEI. This CDR3 comprises 16 residues. V lost 1 base and J 6 bases, leaving 16 bases between the germline ends. CDR3 region: CASSEVEGRYGQPQHF. DNA for the CDR3: TGTGCCAGCAGTGAAGTGGAAGGGAGGTACGGTCAGCCCCAGCATTTT.

The V and J genes are TRBV5-5 and TRBJ1-1; D ambiguous. The germline gives CDR1 SGHKS, CDR2 YYEKEE (reference sequence). With 0 bases removed from V and 1 base from J, the gap between germline ends came to 4 bases. The CDR3 is 13 residues long. The CDR3 here is CASSLDPNTEAFF. CDR3 coding DNA: TGTGCCAGCAGCTTGGATCCGAACACTGAAGCTTTCTTT.

The rearrangement uses TRBV7-3 and TRBJ2-1; tentatively, D is TRBD1 or TRBD2 (5 bases each). The germline CDR1 and CDR2 sequences are SGHTA and FQGTGA. The length of the CDR3 is 14 residues. V dropped 1 base and J dropped 8 bases, with 12 bases sitting between them. The CDR3 DNA sequence: TGTGCCAGCAGCTTAATGAACCGGGGCGATGAGCAGTTCTTC. Protein: CASSLMNRGDEQFF.

In its sample, this clone was seen a few times. The chain recombines TRBV11-3 with TRBJ1-1; weak D call: TRBD1 (6 bases). V dropped 4 bases and J dropped 4 bases, with 13 bases sitting between them. The CDR3 covers 14 residues. Germline V CDR1 and CDR2: SGHNT, YENEEA. The CDR3: CASSSGGGPTEAFF. CDR3 nucleotide sequence: TGTGCCAGCAGCTCTGGGGGGGGCCCCACTGAAGCTTTCTTT. Full variable domain (remainder filled in from reference TRBV11-3 and TRBJ1-1): EAGVVQSPRYKIIEKKQPVAFWCNPISGHNTLYWYLQNLGQGPELLIRYENEEAVDDSQLPKDRFSAERLKGVDSTLKIQPAELGDSAVYLCASSSGGGPTEAFFGQGTRLTVV.

This chain links TRBV2 with TRBJ2-2; 8 bases match TRBD1. V trimming: 11 bases; J trimming: 7 bases; junction bases outside the gene matches: 12. Per germline, CDR1 SNHLY and CDR2 FYNNEI. CDR3 size: 14 residues. This CDR3 reads CAGTDRDGVGELFF. The CDR3 DNA is TGTGCCGGGACGGACAGGGACGGGGTCGGGGAGCTGTTTTTT. Looking up the rest from reference TRBV2 and TRBJ2-2 gives the full variable domain: EPEVTQTPSHQVTQMGQEVILRCVPISNHLYFYWYRQILGQKVEFLVSFYNNEISEKSEIFDDQFSVERPDGSNFTLKIRSTKLEDSAMYFCAGTDRDGVGELFFGEGSRLTVL.

The genes are TRBV9 and TRBJ1-5; 8 bases map to TRBD1. Germline V gene data show CDR1 as SGDLS and CDR2 as YYNGEE. This CDR3 contains 15 residues. V gave up 4 bases and J gave up 6 bases; unmatched junction bases: 9. In DNA form, the CDR3 reads TGTGCCAGCAGCCTTCAGGGGGCGGAAGGTCAGCCCCAGCATTTT. As protein: CASSLQGAEGQPQHF. The full variable domain, rest sourced from reference TRBV9 and TRBJ1-5, is DSGVTQTPKHLITATGQRVTLRCSPRSGDLSVYWYQQSLDQGLQFLIQYYNGEERAKGNILERFSAQQFPDLHSELNLSSLELGDSALYFCASSLQGAEGQPQHFGDGTRLSIL.

As DNA, the CDR3 is TGCGCCAGCAGCGGGTCCGGGGGCAGGACTGAAGCTTTCTTT. Translation gives CASSGSGGRTEAFF. V and J are TRBV5-1 and TRBJ1-1; maybe TRBD1 (6 bases). The CDR3 runs 14 residues. CDR1 and CDR2 (germline): SGHRS, YFSETQ. Trimming stripped 4 bases from V and 5 bases from J, with 15 bases between.

The chain couples TRBV2 to TRBJ2-7, with 8 bases that match TRBD1. The germline gives CDR1 SNHLY, CDR2 FYNNEI. The CDR3 extends over 14 amino acids. V lost 5 bases, J lost 3 bases, and 6 bases stayed unmatched. The CDR3: CASSPQGAYYEQYF. CDR3 in DNA: TGTGCCAGCAGTCCTCAGGGGGCCTACTACGAGCAGTACTTC.

The J gene is TRBJ1-4, the V gene TRBV15, with TRBD1 as a possible D gene (5 bases). There are 17 residues in the CDR3. V shed 1 base and J shed 7 bases, with 19 bases lying between them. Germline values: CDR1 LNHNV, CDR2 YYDKDF (reference sequence). CDR3 nucleotides: TGTGCCACCAGCAGAGGGGGGACTATGACGTGGGGTGAAAAACTGTTTTTT. This encodes CATSRGGTMTWGEKLFF.

This chain links TRBV6-5 with TRBJ1-5; no reliable D call. V lost 0 bases and J lost 4, with 10 bases in between. The length of the CDR3 is 15 residues. Looked up from germline, CDR1 is MNHEY and CDR2 is SVGAGI. In nucleotides, the CDR3 is TGTGCCAGCAGTTACTCGGTTATCGGAAATCAGCCCCAGCATTTT. It is translated as CASSYSVIGNQPQHF.

This clone came up a few times. The J gene is TRBJ1-1, the V gene TRBV5-1, with D tentatively TRBD1 (5 bases). The CDR3 sequence is 13 residues long. Per germline, CDR1 SGHRS and CDR2 YFSETQ. Between the trimmed V and J ends, which lost 1 base and 1 base, there was a span of 5 bases. The CDR3 DNA reads as TGCGCCAGCAGCTTGAGGGGGAACACTGAAGCTTTCTTT. Its translation is CASSLRGNTEAFF.

The chain couples TRBV4-2 to TRBJ2-7; D is perhaps TRBD1 (5 bases). V gave up 0 bases and J gave up 5 bases, with 14 bases separating them. The CDR3 runs to 15 residues. Germline CDR1 and CDR2: LGHNA and YNFKEQ. In DNA form, the CDR3 reads TGTGCCAGCAGCCAAGAGGGAAGCAGGGCCCACGAGCAGTACTTC. It translates to CASSQEGSRAHEQYF.

CDR3 DNA: TGTGCCAGCAAAATCGTCGAGGGGTCAGAGACCCAGTACTTC. This encodes CASKIVEGSETQYF. The chain couples TRBV6-1 to TRBJ2-5; D assignment may be TRBD1 or TRBD2 (5 bases each). The germline V gene encodes CDR1 MNHNS and CDR2 SASEGT. There are 14 residues in the CDR3. V was shortened by 7 bases and J by 4 bases, with 16 bases between the two germline ends.

CDR3 loop: CASSGTGPASGTQYF. The CDR3 nucleotides read TGTGCCAGCAGTGGGACGGGACCGGCGTCGGGGACCCAGTACTTC. V usage is TRBV2 and J usage is TRBJ2-5, with D tentatively TRBD1 or TRBD2 (5 bases each). Germline assignment: CDR1 SNHLY and CDR2 FYNNEI. This CDR3 comprises 15 residues. V was shortened by 4 bases and J by 7 bases, with 19 bases between the two germline ends.

The chain carries TRBV6-5 and TRBJ2-7; D is unclear. CDR1 is MNHEY, CDR2 SVGAGI, per germline. The CDR3 has 13 residues. V dropped 8 bases and J dropped 4 bases, with 15 bases sitting between them. The CDR3 reads CASAGRILYEQYF. In DNA, the CDR3 is TGTGCCAGCGCTGGACGGATACTTTACGAGCAGTACTTC.

The chain links TRBV5-1 to TRBJ1-3; TRBD1 agrees at 10 bases. The CDR3 extends over 15 amino acids. The V gene end was trimmed by 4 bases and the J gene end by 5 bases; junction bases not matched to a gene: 6. The germline CDR1 and CDR2 sequences are SGHRS and YFSETQ. The CDR3 spells CASSPDRGHRNTIYF. The CDR3 DNA is TGCGCCAGCAGCCCTGACAGGGGGCACAGAAACACCATATATTTT.

The rearrangement links TRBV27 to TRBJ2-2, with TRBD2 matching 9 bases. J gave up 3 bases and V 2 bases, and 1 base lay outside the gene matches. CDR3 length: 15 residues. The germline CDR1 and CDR2 sequences are MNHEY and SMNVEV (reference sequence). CDR3 region: CASSLTSGYTGELFF. The CDR3, as DNA: TGTGCCAGCAGTTTAACTAGCGGGTACACCGGGGAGCTGTTTTTT.

The V gene is TRBV7-9, the J gene TRBJ1-3; D is ambiguous. The CDR3 runs to 13 residues. V was pared by 3 bases and J by 4 bases, with 7 bases between. Germline loops: CDR1 SEHNR, CDR2 FQNEAQ (reference sequence). The CDR3 nucleotides are TGTGCCAGCAGCTTCCCCGCAGGAAACACCATATATTTT. Its translation is CASSFPAGNTIYF.

This chain connects TRBV28 to TRBJ1-1; no clear D. This CDR3 is built from 16 residues. The V gene lost 7 bases and the J gene lost 4 bases, with 22 bases spanning the gap. Germline V lookup: CDR1 MDHEN, CDR2 SYDVKM. CDR3 in amino acids: CASIGTDPTEGTEAFF. The CDR3 DNA reads TGTGCCAGCATCGGTACAGATCCCACGGAAGGCACTGAAGCTTTCTTT.

The rearrangement links TRBV5-6 to TRBJ1-1; D remains ambiguous. This CDR3 contains 13 residues. Trimming cost V 0 bases and J 1 base, with 4 bases left between them. Per the germline V gene, CDR1 is SGHDT and CDR2 is YYEEEE. This CDR3 is CASSLAGNTEAFF. CDR3 DNA: TGTGCCAGCAGCTTGGCGGGGAACACTGAAGCTTTCTTT.

The J gene is TRBJ2-7, the V gene TRBV28, with 7 positions matching TRBD1. V lost 6 bases to trimming and J lost 3 bases; unmatched junction nucleotides: 20. The germline V gene has CDR1 MDHEN and CDR2 SYDVKM. The CDR3 covers 18 residues. The CDR3 region has the DNA TGTGCCAGCAGCTTGACGTTTGGGTCGACAGGGTTCAGCTACGAGCAGTACTTC. This translates into CASSLTFGSTGFSYEQYF.